The 2 T cell receptor beta chains presented below share a single source sample, sequenced in a study of blood T cell repertoires in COVID-19. TCRdb's table, derived via immunoSEQ multiplex PCR, lists solely in-frame clones and lacks some. The repertoire consists of about 130,000 clones, with about 90% occurring once and the leading ten covering around 19%. The specimen was peripheral blood. These receptors were obtained from a woman aged 50 to 65 who had recovered from COVID-19.

The chain has TRBV10-1 and TRBJ1-2; 10 positions match TRBD1. Germline-derived CDR1 and CDR2 are WNHNN and SYGVQD (reference sequence). The CDR3 consists of 14 residues. The trim removed 5 bases at V and 6 bases at J, leaving 6 bases unmatched. Written as DNA, the CDR3 is TGCGCCAGCAGTATGGGACAGGGGTTCGATGGCTACACCTTC. Translating it yields CASSMGQGFDGYTF.

The chain is built from TRBV6-2 or TRBV6-3 and TRBJ2-3; 11 bases map to TRBD2. The CDR3 runs to 16 residues. V was clipped by 5 bases and J by 2 bases; unmatched bases: 6. Germline assignment: CDR1 MNHEY and CDR2 SVGEGT. CDR3 bases: TGTGCCAGCAGTCCAGCTAGCGGGAGGACCACAGATACGCAGTATTTT. Protein sequence: CASSPASGRTTDTQYF.